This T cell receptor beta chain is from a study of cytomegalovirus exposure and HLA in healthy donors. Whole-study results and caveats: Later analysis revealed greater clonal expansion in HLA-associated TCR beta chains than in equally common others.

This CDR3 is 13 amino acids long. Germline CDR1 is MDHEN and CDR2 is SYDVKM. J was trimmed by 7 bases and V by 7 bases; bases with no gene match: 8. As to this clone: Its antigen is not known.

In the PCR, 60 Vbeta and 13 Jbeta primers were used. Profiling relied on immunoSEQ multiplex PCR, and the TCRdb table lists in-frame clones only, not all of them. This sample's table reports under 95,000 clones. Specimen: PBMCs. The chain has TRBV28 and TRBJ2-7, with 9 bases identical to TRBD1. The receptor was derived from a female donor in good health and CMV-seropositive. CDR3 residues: CASNPGQGVEQYF. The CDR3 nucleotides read TGTGCCAGCAACCCGGGACAGGGTGTTGAGCAGTACTTC.